The following is a T cell receptor (beta chain) sequence with its context. The sample comes from a study of blood T cell repertoires in COVID-19. This CDR3 is built from 14 residues. Germline V CDR1 and CDR2: SQVTM, ANQGSEA. Trimming stripped 3 bases from V and 2 bases from J, with 12 bases between. The protocol was immunoSEQ multiplex PCR, while the TCRdb copy is restricted to in-frame clones and leaves out a portion. The sample has under 150,000 clones; around 88% are singletons. The source is a human donor in a cohort sampled during active COVID-19. Sequencing input: peripheral blood. The chain uses TRBV29-1 and TRBJ2-3; TRBD2 is a possible D gene (6 bases). CDR3 loop: CSVEEGSLTDTQYF. DNA of the CDR3: TGCAGCGTTGAGGAGGGGTCCCTCACAGATACGCAGTATTTT.